The sequence of this T cell receptor (beta chain) was determined in a study of blood T cell repertoires in COVID-19. The CDR3 covers 16 residues. Germline V CDR1 and CDR2: LNHDA, SQIVND (reference sequence). With 5 bases clipped from V and 5 bases from J, the junction kept 9 bases outside the gene matches. As processed by the authors: For nucleated cells, counts were estimated from reference gene primer amplification. Here immunoSEQ multiplex PCR was the method, and the copy in TCRdb shows in-frame clones only, minus some. The D gene and trimming were derived from the DNA, and the V and J assignments and clone size from that table. The data contain approximately 14,000 clones, around 80% of them singletons.

This clonotype originated in a human donor in a cohort sampled during active COVID-19. This sequence joins TRBV19 and TRBJ2-3; 11 bases align to TRBD1. What was sequenced was peripheral blood. CDR3: CASSPRTGGEGDTQYF. In DNA, the CDR3 is TGTGCCAGTAGTCCCCGGACAGGGGGCGAAGGAGATACGCAGTATTTT.